A selection of T cell receptor beta chains follows, all from one sample in a study of blood T cell repertoires in COVID-19. Some clones are missing from TCRdb's copy, which holds only in-frame ones; the method was immunoSEQ multiplex PCR. The sample has 330,000 or so clones, roughly nine tenths seen once. Sequenced input: peripheral blood. The receptors were sampled from a woman aged 55-75 years with COVID-19, enrolled during active disease. Both conserved end residues are part of each CDR3. D genes are given only for firm matches. Expanded clones get a size class; other rows say once, few or many, or leave the size out.

abundance | j_gene | d_gene | v_gene | CDR3aa | CDR3nt
NA | TRBJ1-3 | NA | TRBV6-6 | CASSPPTGGNTIYF | TGTGCCAGCAGCCCGCCGACAGGCGGAAACACCATATATTTT
NA | TRBJ1-4 | TRBD1 | TRBV10-3 | CAISSRGQGTNEKLFF | TGTGCCATCAGTTCTCGGGGACAGGGAACTAATGAAAAACTGTTTTTT
NA | TRBJ1-5 | TRBD1 | TRBV6-5 | CASSQTGGLDQPQHF | TGTGCCAGCAGCCAAACAGGGGGGCTAGATCAGCCCCAGCATTTT
NA | TRBJ1-2 | NA | TRBV5-8 | CASIHTNKGGYTF | TGTGCCAGCATTCACACCAACAAGGGGGGCTACACCTTC
NA | TRBJ2-5 | TRBD1 | TRBV15 | CATRTGVQETQYF | TGTGCCACCCGGACAGGGGTCCAAGAGACCCAGTACTTC
NA | TRBJ1-1 | TRBD1 | TRBV24-1 | CATSDYDRGGEAFF | TGTGCCACCAGTGATTATGACAGGGGAGGTGAAGCTTTCTTT
NA | TRBJ2-1 | TRBD2 | TRBV6-1 | CASSESGGVNEQFF | TGTGCCAGCAGTGAGAGCGGGGGTGTTAATGAGCAGTTCTTC
NA | TRBJ2-2 | NA | TRBV5-5 | CASSRGAEANTGELFF | TGTGCCAGCAGCCGCGGGGCAGAAGCGAACACCGGGGAGCTGTTTTTT
NA | TRBJ2-7 | NA | TRBV6-1 | CASSETGSTSNF | TGTGCCAGCAGTGAAACAGGGAGTACCTCTAACTTC
NA | TRBJ1-5 | TRBD1 | TRBV9 | CASGGDRDQPQHF | TGTGCCAGCGGAGGGGACAGGGATCAGCCCCAGCATTTT
NA | TRBJ1-1 | TRBD1 | TRBV15 | CATSRQGLNTEAFF | TGTGCCACCAGTCGACAGGGGTTGAACACTGAAGCTTTCTTT
NA | TRBJ1-5 | NA | TRBV24-1 | CATSDRSGGVNQPQHF | TGTGCCACCAGTGACAGGAGTGGAGGTGTCAATCAGCCCCAGCATTTT
few | TRBJ1-1 | NA | TRBV9 | CASSPWEGSGWTEAFF | TGTGCCAGCAGCCCTTGGGAGGGCAGCGGTTGGACTGAAGCTTTCTTT
NA | TRBJ2-1 | NA | TRBV11-3 | CASSTGTYNEQFF | TGTGCCAGCAGCACCGGGACTTACAATGAGCAGTTCTTC
NA | TRBJ1-1 | NA | TRBV4-1 | CASSQFPWYGFTEAFF | TGCGCCAGCAGCCAATTCCCTTGGTACGGGTTCACTGAAGCTTTCTTT
NA | TRBJ1-2 | NA | TRBV5-1 | CASSFSQNYGYTF | TGCGCCAGCAGCTTCTCGCAGAACTATGGCTACACCTTC
NA | TRBJ2-7 | TRBD1 | TRBV7-9 | CASSGTGTEGYEQYF | TGTGCCAGCAGCGGGACCGGGACAGAAGGGTACGAGCAGTACTTC
NA | TRBJ2-1 | TRBD2 | TRBV5-5 | CASSQMGTTVNEQFF | TGTGCCAGCAGCCAAATGGGGACTACCGTCAATGAGCAGTTCTTC
NA | TRBJ1-1 | NA | TRBV5-4 | CASSWGGPAMNTEAFF | TGTGCCAGCAGCTGGGGAGGGCCGGCTATGAACACTGAAGCTTTCTTT
NA | TRBJ2-2 | TRBD1 | TRBV5-8 | CASSLSPGQINTGELFF | TGTGCCAGCAGCCTAAGTCCGGGACAGATAAACACCGGGGAGCTGTTTTTT
NA | TRBJ1-1 | NA | TRBV12-5 | CASVWSMNTEAFF | TGTGCTAGTGTTTGGTCTATGAACACTGAAGCTTTCTTT
once | TRBJ1-2 | NA | TRBV3-1/TRBV3-2 | CASSQDGSYGYTF | TGTGCCAGCAGCCAAGATGGGAGCTATGGCTACACCTTC
NA | TRBJ2-7 | TRBD1 | TRBV5-1 | CASSFVTGDYEQYF | TGCGCCAGCAGCTTTGTGACAGGGGACTACGAGCAGTACTTC
few | TRBJ1-1 | TRBD1 | TRBV29-1 | CSVLTGLGTRHTEAFF | TGCAGCGTCTTGACAGGGCTCGGGACCCGACACACTGAAGCTTTCTTT
NA | TRBJ1-4 | NA | TRBV30 | CAWSVRGRVEKLFF | TGTGCCTGGAGTGTACGTGGGAGGGTTGAAAAACTGTTTTTT
NA | TRBJ1-5 | NA | TRBV18 | CASSSLDRSNQPQHF | TGTGCCAGCTCGTCACTCGACAGAAGCAATCAGCCCCAGCATTTT